The rows below give T cell receptor beta chains drawn from one sample of a study of blood T cell repertoires in COVID-19. The method was immunoSEQ multiplex PCR; TCRdb's version includes in-frame clones alone and lacks a portion of them. The repertoire holds 300,000 to 450,000 clones, with about 85% as singletons. Sequenced sample: peripheral blood. The receptors here all came from a woman between 18 and 29 years old with acute or convalescent COVID-19. CDR3s include the opening cysteine and the closing phenylalanine or tryptophan. D genes are given only for firm matches. Size tells how often a clone was seen (once, few, many) or the class of an expanded clone, and some rows leave it out.

CDR3 DNA,CDR3 protein,clone size,CDR3 length,D gene,J gene,V gene
TGTGCCAGCAGTCCCGGCTTAGCGGGAGGGTCCGGGGAGCTGTTTTTT,CASSPGLAGGSGELFF,.,16,TRBD2,TRBJ2-2,TRBV2
TGTGCCAGCAAGTTCGGCGGAACAAACACTGAAGCTTTCTTT,CASKFGGTNTEAFF,.,14,.,TRBJ1-1,TRBV27
TGCGCCAGCAGCTCGGGTGGACAGGGGATACAAGAGACCCAGTACTTC,CASSSGGQGIQETQYF,.,16,TRBD1,TRBJ2-5,TRBV5-1
TGCGCCAGCAGATTGGACTTCTATGGCTACACCTTC,CASRLDFYGYTF,.,12,.,TRBJ1-2,TRBV5-1
TGCGCCAGCAGCCAGCTGACAGGGGGTGAAGCTTTCTTT,CASSQLTGGEAFF,.,13,TRBD1,TRBJ1-1,TRBV4-1
TGTGCCAGCATTGCAGGGCTGGGGGAGCAGTACTTC,CASIAGLGEQYF,once,12,.,TRBJ2-7,TRBV12-3/TRBV12-4
TGTGCCAGCAGTTTTAGGGAGGGCTATGGCTACACCTTC,CASSFREGYGYTF,.,13,.,TRBJ1-2,TRBV28
TGTGCCAGCAGAGAACAGCAGAACACTGAAGCTTTCTTT,CASREQQNTEAFF,.,13,.,TRBJ1-1,TRBV14
TGTGCCAGCAGTTTAGCGGACAGGGGTGAGTACGAGCAGTACTTC,CASSLADRGEYEQYF,once,15,TRBD1,TRBJ2-7,TRBV28
TGTGCCAGCTCAGCCCGGGAGGTAGCTTACGAGCAGTACTTC,CASSAREVAYEQYF,few,14,TRBD2,TRBJ2-7,TRBV18
TGTGCCAGCAGTTATCGCGCTAATGAAAAACTGTTTTTT,CASSYRANEKLFF,.,13,.,TRBJ1-4,TRBV6-5
TGTGCCAGCAGCACGACAGATATGAACACTGAAGCTTTCTTT,CASSTTDMNTEAFF,.,14,.,TRBJ1-1,TRBV7-9
TGTGCCAGCAGCCCCGGACAGGGGGCGAACACCGGGGAGCTGTTTTTT,CASSPGQGANTGELFF,.,16,TRBD1,TRBJ2-2,TRBV28
TGTGCCAGTAGTATAGATCTGATGCAGGGGGCAACGCGGGGCTACACCTTC,CASSIDLMQGATRGYTF,.,17,TRBD1,TRBJ1-2,TRBV19
TGTGCCACCAGTGAGACAGGCGCCTCTGGAAACACCATATATTTT,CATSETGASGNTIYF,.,15,.,TRBJ1-3,TRBV24-1
TGTGCCAGTACCGACAGCCCCGCCCCGAAAGGGCAGTTCTTC,CASTDSPAPKGQFF,.,14,.,TRBJ2-1,TRBV19
TGTGCCAGCAGCTTGGGCGCAGGAAACACCATATATTTT,CASSLGAGNTIYF,.,13,.,TRBJ1-3,TRBV7-3
TGTGCCAGCAGCTTGCTCCAGGGCGCTCAGCCCCAGCATTTT,CASSLLQGAQPQHF,.,14,.,TRBJ1-5,TRBV5-6
TGTGCCAGCAGCGTAGTAGATGCTGGGGCCAACGTCCTGACTTTC,CASSVVDAGANVLTF,.,15,.,TRBJ2-6,TRBV9
TGCGCCAGCAGCCAAGATATCACAGGGGGAAACACCATATATTTT,CASSQDITGGNTIYF,.,15,.,TRBJ1-3,TRBV4-1
TGTGCCAGCAGGGCCGGGAGCTACGAGCAGTACTTC,CASRAGSYEQYF,.,12,.,TRBJ2-7,TRBV28
TGTGCCAGCAGCCCCGGGACAGTGGCTAGGTCCCAGTACTTC,CASSPGTVARSQYF,.,14,TRBD1,TRBJ2-5,TRBV7-9
TGTGCCAGTACCCAACGGGGACAGGATTTCGGATCCTATAATTCACCCCTCCACTTT,CASTQRGQDFGSYNSPLHF,.,19,TRBD1,TRBJ1-6,TRBV19
TGTGCCAGCAGCGCTACAACTACATCACCTTATGGCTACACCTTC,CASSATTTSPYGYTF,.,15,.,TRBJ1-2,TRBV9
TGTGCCAGCAGTTACTCGAACCAGGGTTCACCCCTCCACTTT,CASSYSNQGSPLHF,few,14,.,TRBJ1-6,TRBV6-6
TGTGCCAGCAGTTACTTCTCCGGACAGACCACCTATGGCTACACCTTC,CASSYFSGQTTYGYTF,.,16,.,TRBJ1-2,TRBV6-5
TGTGCCAGCAGTGGGGGCCCTCCCTGGAATTCACCCCTCCACTTT,CASSGGPPWNSPLHF,few,15,.,TRBJ1-6,TRBV2
TGTGCCAGCAGCCGCGGACTGGACGGCTACACCTTC,CASSRGLDGYTF,.,12,.,TRBJ1-2,TRBV6-5
TGTGCCAGCTCCCTCGAACTGACAGGGGGCTACGAGCAGTACTTC,CASSLELTGGYEQYF,.,15,TRBD1,TRBJ2-7,TRBV18